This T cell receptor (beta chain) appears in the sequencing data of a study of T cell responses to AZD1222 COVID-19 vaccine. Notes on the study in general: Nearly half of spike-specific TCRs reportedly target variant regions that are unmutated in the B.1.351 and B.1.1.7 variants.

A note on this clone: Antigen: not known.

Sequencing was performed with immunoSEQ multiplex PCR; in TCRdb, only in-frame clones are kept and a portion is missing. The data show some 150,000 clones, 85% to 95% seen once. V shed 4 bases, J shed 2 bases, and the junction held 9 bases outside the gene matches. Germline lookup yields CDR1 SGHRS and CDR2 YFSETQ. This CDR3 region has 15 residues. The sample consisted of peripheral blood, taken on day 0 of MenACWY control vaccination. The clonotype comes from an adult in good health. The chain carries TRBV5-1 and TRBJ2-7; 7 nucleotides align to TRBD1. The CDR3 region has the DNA TGCGCCAGCAGCATCGACCGGGACAGCCCCTACGAGCAGTACTTC. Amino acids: CASSIDRDSPYEQYF.